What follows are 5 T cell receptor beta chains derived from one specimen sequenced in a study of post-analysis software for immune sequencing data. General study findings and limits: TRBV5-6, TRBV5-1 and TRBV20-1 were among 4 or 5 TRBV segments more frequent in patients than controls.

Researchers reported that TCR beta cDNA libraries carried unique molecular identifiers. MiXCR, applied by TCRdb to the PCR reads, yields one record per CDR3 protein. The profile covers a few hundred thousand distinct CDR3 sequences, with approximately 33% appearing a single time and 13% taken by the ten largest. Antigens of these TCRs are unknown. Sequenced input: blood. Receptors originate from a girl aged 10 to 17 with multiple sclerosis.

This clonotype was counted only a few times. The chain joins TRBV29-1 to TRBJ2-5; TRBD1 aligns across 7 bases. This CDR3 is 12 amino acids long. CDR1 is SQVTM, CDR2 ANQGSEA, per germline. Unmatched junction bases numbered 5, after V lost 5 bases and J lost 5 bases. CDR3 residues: CSVPTGWETQYF. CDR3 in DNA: TGCAGCGTTCCGACAGGGTGGGAGACCCAGTACTTC.

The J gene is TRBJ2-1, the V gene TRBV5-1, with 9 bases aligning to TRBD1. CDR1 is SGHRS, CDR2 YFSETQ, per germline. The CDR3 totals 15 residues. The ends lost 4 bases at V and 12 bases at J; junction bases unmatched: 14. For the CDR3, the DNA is TGCGCCAGCAGCCGGCCCGGACAGGGGCTGAAGCTGCAGTTCTTC. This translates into CASSRPGQGLKLQFF.

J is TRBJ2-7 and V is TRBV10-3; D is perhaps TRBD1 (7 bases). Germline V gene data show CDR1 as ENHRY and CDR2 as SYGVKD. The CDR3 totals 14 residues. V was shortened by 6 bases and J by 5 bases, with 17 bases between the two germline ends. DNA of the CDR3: TGTGCCATCAGCTCATCAGGGGGGTCGAACGAGCAGTACTTC. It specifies CAISSSGGSNEQYF.

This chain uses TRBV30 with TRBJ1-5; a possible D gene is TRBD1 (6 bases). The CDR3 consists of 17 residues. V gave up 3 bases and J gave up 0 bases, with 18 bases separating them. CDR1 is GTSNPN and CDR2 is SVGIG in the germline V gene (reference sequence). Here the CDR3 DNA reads TGTGCCTGGAGGCCCAGGGGCGCTGAGGATAGCAATCAGCCCCAGCATTTT. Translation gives CAWRPRGAEDSNQPQHF. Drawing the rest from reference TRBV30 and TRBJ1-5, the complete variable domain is SQTIHQWPATLVQPVGSPLSLECTVEGTSNPNLYWYRQAAGRGLQLLFYSVGIGQISSEVPQNLSASRPQDRQFILSSKKLLLSDSGFYLCAWRPRGAEDSNQPQHFGDGTRLSIL.

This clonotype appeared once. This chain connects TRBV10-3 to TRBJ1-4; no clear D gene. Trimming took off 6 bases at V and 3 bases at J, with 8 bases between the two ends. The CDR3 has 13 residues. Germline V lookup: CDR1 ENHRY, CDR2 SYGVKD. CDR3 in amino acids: CAIRGAANEKLFF. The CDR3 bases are TGTGCCATCAGGGGAGCAGCTAATGAAAAACTGTTTTTT.